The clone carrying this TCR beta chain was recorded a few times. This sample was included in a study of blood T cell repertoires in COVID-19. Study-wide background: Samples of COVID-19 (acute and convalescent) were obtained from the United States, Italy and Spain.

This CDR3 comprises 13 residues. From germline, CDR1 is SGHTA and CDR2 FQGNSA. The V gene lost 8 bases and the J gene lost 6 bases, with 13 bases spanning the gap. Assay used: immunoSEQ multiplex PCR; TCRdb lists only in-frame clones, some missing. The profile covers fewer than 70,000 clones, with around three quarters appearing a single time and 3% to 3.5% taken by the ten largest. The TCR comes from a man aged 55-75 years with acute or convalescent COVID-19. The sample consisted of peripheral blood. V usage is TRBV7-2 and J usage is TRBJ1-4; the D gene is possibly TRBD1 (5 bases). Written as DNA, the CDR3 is TGTGCCAGCCAAAAGGGGCAGTATGAAAAACTGTTTTTT. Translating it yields CASQKGQYEKLFF.